Presented here are 26 T cell receptor beta chains from one specimen sequenced in a study of shared clonotypes between healthy human individuals (dated by TCRdb to 2018 to 2020). Libraries came from the immunoSEQ multiplex PCR assay. In its TCRdb copy, this immuneACCESS table keeps in-frame sequences only and misses some clones. Where compared with another copy, unresolved V genes explain less than half of these, and the others have no known cause. Recorded for this sample are fewer than 1 million clones; about 96% of them occurred a single time. The ten largest clones represent around 0.25% of the sample. CD8 naive samples were CD45RO-negative cells positively selected for CCR7, giving a CD45RA+CCR7+ population that excluded TemRA cells. Sequenced sample: naive CD8+ T cells sorted from blood. The cell subset or site label for this specimen denotes: CD45RA+CCR7+. The receptors stem from a man younger than 45 in good health.

The chain joins TRBV29-1 to TRBJ2-1; 8 bases agree with TRBD2. The V and J ends lost 0 bases and 3 bases, in that order; junction bases with no gene match: 10. The CDR3 spans 17 residues. Looked up from germline, CDR1 is SQVTM and CDR2 is ANQGSEA. Written as DNA, the CDR3 is TGCAGCGTTGAAGATTTTCCTCGGGAGGGCCGCTACAATGAGCAGTTCTTC. Protein: CSVEDFPREGRYNEQFF.

The chain recombines TRBV10-1 with TRBJ2-3; maybe TRBD1 (6 bases). Germline CDR1 is WNHNN and CDR2 is SYGVQD (reference sequence). The CDR3 has 15 amino acids. The V gene lost 1 base and the J gene lost 4 bases, with 12 bases spanning the gap. The CDR3 loop reads CASSEWPRGPDTQYF. CDR3 bases: TGCGCCAGCAGTGAGTGGCCCAGGGGCCCAGATACGCAGTATTTT.

The chain recombines TRBV2 with TRBJ2-7, with 9 bases matching TRBD1. The germline CDR1 and CDR2 sequences are SNHLY and FYNNEI. After removal of 6 bases from V and 7 bases from J, the junction contained 13 bases not matched to a gene. This CDR3 has 15 residues. CDR3 sequence: CASSLLGTGLEEQYF. Here the CDR3 DNA reads TGTGCCAGCAGCCTCCTCGGGACAGGGTTGGAGGAGCAGTACTTC.

This clone turned up a few times. The J gene is TRBJ2-2, the V gene TRBV29-1, with D perhaps TRBD1 (6 bases). Deletions cut 4 bases from V and 2 bases from J, with 11 bases between. Germline CDR1 reads SQVTM; CDR2 reads ANQGSEA. The CDR3 is 14 amino acids. CDR3 region: CSVVWDTNTGELFF. The CDR3 DNA is TGCAGCGTTGTATGGGACACTAACACCGGGGAGCTGTTTTTT.

The gene calls are TRBV6-6 and TRBJ2-7, with 8 bases fitting TRBD2. Germline V gene lookup returns CDR1 MNHNY and CDR2 SVGAGI (reference sequence). Trimming took 3 bases from V and 4 from J; bases not matched to a gene: 8. The CDR3 consists of 15 residues. In DNA, the CDR3 is TGTGCCAGCAGTTATAGCGGGATCCTCAAATACGAGCAGTACTTC. Amino acid sequence: CASSYSGILKYEQYF.

About this clone: Sequence at one end of the junction differs from germline and may be a read error. V is TRBV11-2 and J is TRBJ2-3; no firm D call. The germline CDR1 and CDR2 sequences are SGHAT and FQNNGV. This CDR3 has 16 amino acids. The CDR3 protein is CASSLGLERSTNTQYF. The CDR3 region has the DNA TGTGCCAGCAGCTTAGGCCTAGAAAGGAGCACAAATACGCAGTATTTT.

This clone showed up just once. The chain has TRBV29-1 and TRBJ1-2; possible D gene TRBD1, 5 bases. The CDR3 extends over 20 amino acids. V lost 1 base, J lost 5 bases, and 32 bases lay in between. Germline-derived CDR1 and CDR2 are SQVTM and ANQGSEA. CDR3 protein: CSVEVYMERSADKGRYGYTF. The CDR3 bases are TGCAGCGTTGAAGTGTACATGGAGCGAAGCGCGGACAAGGGCCGATATGGCTACACCTTC.

This chain connects TRBV5-1 to TRBJ1-1; unclear D gene. CDR1 and CDR2 (germline): SGHRS, YFSETQ. Trimming took off 3 bases at V and 6 bases at J, with 15 bases between the two ends. This CDR3 region has 14 residues. The CDR3 spells CASSSLGIFSEAFF. The CDR3 DNA is TGCGCCAGCAGCTCCCTTGGCATATTTTCTGAAGCTTTCTTT.

This chain connects TRBV10-2 to TRBJ2-1; the D is unclear. The V end lost 0 bases, the J end lost 10 bases, and 13 bases lay between the germline ends. This CDR3 contains 14 residues. Germline CDR1 and CDR2: WSHSY and SAAADI. CDR3 residues: CASSESSSVEEQFF. The CDR3 DNA sequence: TGCGCCAGCAGTGAGTCGAGCTCGGTGGAGGAGCAGTTCTTC.

J is TRBJ2-7 and V is TRBV6-1; D is uncertain. The CDR3 is made up of 15 amino acids. Trimming took off 3 bases at V and 3 bases at J, with 15 bases between the two ends. The V gene's germline CDR1 is MNHNS and CDR2 SASEGT. The CDR3 here is CASSEARHRNYEQYF. CDR3 coding DNA: TGTGCCAGCAGTGAGGCACGCCATCGGAACTACGAGCAGTACTTC.

The V and J genes are TRBV4-1 and TRBJ2-5, with 9 nucleotides matching TRBD1. The CDR3 totals 17 residues. CDR1 MGHRA and CDR2 YSYEKL come from the germline V gene. The V segment lost 2 bases and the J segment 0 bases; nucleotides outside the gene matches: 7. DNA for the CDR3: TGCGCCAGCAGCCAAAGAGGGACAGGGTCGGACCAAGAGACCCAGTACTTC. Amino acid sequence: CASSQRGTGSDQETQYF.

The chain uses TRBV21-1 and TRBJ1-5. TRBV21-1 is a pseudogene segment. CDR3 length equals 14 residues. The CDR3 loop is CASSKGPANQPQHF. CDR3 coding DNA: TGTGCCAGCAGCAAAGGGCCAGCAAATCAGCCCCAGCATTTT.

The chain uses TRBV28 and TRBJ2-1; D perhaps matches TRBD1 (6 bases). The germline CDR1 and CDR2 sequences are MDHEN and SYDVKM. Trimming took off 7 bases at V and 3 bases at J, with 16 bases between the two ends. The CDR3 contains 15 residues. The CDR3 sequence is CASTPWGQGYNEQFF. CDR3 DNA sequence: TGTGCCAGCACCCCTTGGGGGCAAGGCTACAATGAGCAGTTCTTC.

The chain links TRBV19 to TRBJ2-1, with no clear D. The CDR3 runs 13 residues. V was cut by 4 bases and J by 10 bases, with 14 bases left in between. Germline-derived CDR1 and CDR2 are LNHDA and SQIVND (reference sequence). The CDR3 DNA follows: TGTGCCAGTAGTACCCAGGTTCCGGACGAGCAGTTCTTC. This sequence encodes CASSTQVPDEQFF.

This sequence joins TRBV28 and TRBJ2-1; D unresolved. V lost 2 bases and J lost 5, with 13 bases in between. Germline values: CDR1 MDHEN, CDR2 SYDVKM. The length of the CDR3 is 15 residues. The CDR3 sequence is CASSLGLVINNEQFF. For the CDR3, the DNA is TGTGCCAGCAGTTTAGGTCTAGTAATTAACAATGAGCAGTTCTTC.

The chain combines TRBV9 with TRBJ1-4; D perhaps matches TRBD1 (5 bases). Between the trimmed V and J ends, which lost 3 bases and 3 bases, there was a span of 18 bases. CDR1 SGDLS and CDR2 YYNGEE come from the germline V gene. The CDR3 extends over 17 amino acids. This CDR3 is CASSAGGVGAANEKLFF. The CDR3 DNA is TGTGCCAGCAGCGCTGGGGGGGTTGGTGCGGCTAATGAAAAACTGTTTTTT.

The chain recombines TRBV6-5 with TRBJ1-1; D gene unclear. This CDR3 spans 13 amino acids. The germline gives CDR1 MNHEY, CDR2 SVGAGI. V gave up 8 bases and J gave up 4 bases, with 14 bases separating them. The chain's CDR3 is CASSGFLGTEAFF. The CDR3 DNA sequence: TGTGCCAGCTCCGGTTTTCTCGGCACTGAAGCTTTCTTT.

The CDR3 loop reads CASGGSDSYEQYF. For the CDR3, the DNA is TGTGCCAGCGGGGGGTCTGACTCCTACGAGCAGTACTTC. The chain uses TRBV5-6 and TRBJ2-7; D is perhaps TRBD2 (6 bases). The V end was cut by 7 bases, the J end by 0 bases, with 11 bases between. Germline lookup yields CDR1 SGHDT and CDR2 YYEEEE. The length of the CDR3 is 13 residues.

This clone was seen only once. This rearrangement joins TRBV29-1 to TRBJ1-1; D gene uncertain. The CDR3 runs to 11 residues. V lost 8 bases and J lost 7, with 14 bases in between. Germline CDR1 SQVTM, CDR2 ANQGSEA. The CDR3 bases are TGCAGCACGCGCTACGACGTTGAAGCTTTCTTT. Amino acids: CSTRYDVEAFF.

This rearrangement joins TRBV14 to TRBJ2-7, with TRBD2 as a possible D gene (6 bases). Trimming removed 1 base at V and 4 bases at J, with 17 bases between. Germline V gives CDR1 SGHDN, CDR2 FVKESK. The CDR3 runs 16 residues. The CDR3 reads CASSQVHAPGRYEQYF. CDR3 nucleotide sequence: TGTGCCAGCAGCCAAGTGCACGCGCCAGGGAGGTACGAGCAGTACTTC.

On this clone: This sample also contains other DNA sequences that code for the same CDR3. The rearrangement joins TRBV6-6 to TRBJ2-7; 7 bases align to TRBD1. This CDR3 is 13 amino acids long. V dropped 4 bases and J dropped 1; count of bases not matched to a gene: 1. Germline-derived CDR1 and CDR2 are MNHNY and SVGAGI (reference sequence). In DNA form, the CDR3 reads TGTGCCAGCAGTTGGGACAGATCCTACGAGCAGTACTTC. Its protein is CASSWDRSYEQYF.

The CDR3 reads CASSLGRNEQYF. In DNA, the CDR3 is TGTGCCAGCAGCCTAGGACGGAACGAGCAGTACTTC. The V gene is TRBV7-9, the J gene TRBJ2-7, with D unclear. The germline CDR1 and CDR2 sequences are SEHNR and FQNEAQ (reference sequence). This CDR3 contains 12 residues. Trimming shortened V by 5 bases and J by 5 bases, and 10 bases separated the two germline ends.

The V call is TRBV18, the J call TRBJ2-7; 9 bases map to TRBD1. The germline gives CDR1 KGHSH, CDR2 LQKENI. The length of the CDR3 is 16 residues. V lost 3 bases to trimming and J lost 1 base; unmatched junction nucleotides: 7. CDR3 sequence (DNA): TGTGCCAGCTCACCGGACAGGGGTTCGGTTTCCTACGAGCAGTACTTC. Translated, it gives CASSPDRGSVSYEQYF.

The chain joins TRBV4-1 to TRBJ2-1; 8 bases fit TRBD1. Germline trimming cut 3 bases from V and 8 bases from J; bases unmatched to any gene: 6. The CDR3 is 14 residues long. Germline CDR1 reads MGHRA; CDR2 reads YSYEKL. The CDR3 DNA reads as TGCGCCAGCAGCCACAGGCAGGGGGCGGATGAGCAGTTCTTC. Translation: CASSHRQGADEQFF.

V is TRBV5-1 and J is TRBJ2-5; the D gene is possibly TRBD2 (6 bases). The CDR3 sequence is 14 residues long. Germline V gene lookup returns CDR1 SGHRS and CDR2 YFSETQ. Trimming pared 2 bases from V and 0 bases from J, leaving 8 bases between. The CDR3 nucleotides read TGCGCCAGCAGCTTCGGGAGTAACCAAGAGACCCAGTACTTC. It yields the protein CASSFGSNQETQYF.

The CDR3 DNA reads as TGTGCCAGCAGCTTAGTCACCACCCTTGGCACAGATACGCAGTATTTT. Its translation: CASSLVTTLGTDTQYF. The rearrangement uses TRBV11-2 and TRBJ2-3; D uncertain. Germline CDR1 and CDR2: SGHAT and FQNNGV. CDR3 length equals 16 residues. Trimming took 1 base from V and 1 from J, leaving 12 bases between them.